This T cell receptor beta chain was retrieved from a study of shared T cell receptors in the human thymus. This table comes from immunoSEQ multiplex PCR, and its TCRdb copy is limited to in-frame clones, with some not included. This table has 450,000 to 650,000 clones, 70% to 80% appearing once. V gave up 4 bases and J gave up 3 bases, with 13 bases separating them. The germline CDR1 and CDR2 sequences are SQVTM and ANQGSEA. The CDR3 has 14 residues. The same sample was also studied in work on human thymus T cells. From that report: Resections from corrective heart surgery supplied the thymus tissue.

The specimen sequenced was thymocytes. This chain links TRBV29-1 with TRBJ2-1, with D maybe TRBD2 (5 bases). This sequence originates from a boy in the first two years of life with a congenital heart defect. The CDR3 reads CSVGGVEGYNEQFF. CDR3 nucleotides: TGCAGCGTTGGAGGAGTAGAGGGCTACAATGAGCAGTTCTTC.